Sequencing of this T cell receptor beta chain was carried out in a study of tumor-infiltrating lymphocytes in primary liver carcinoma. Study in general: The tumors, T1-T3 N0M0 lesions, were about 4 to 11 cm across.

Notes on the study in general: Tumor region pairs shared more overlap than did tumor-adjacent and tumor-blood pairs. Bulk, unsorted sampling meant CD4+ and CD8+ repertoires went uncompared.

From 400 to 550 ng total RNA, TCR beta cDNA was generated with a primer in the constant region. Three nested multiplex PCR rounds, a slightly modified ARM-PCR, produced the libraries for TCR beta. A single record per CDR3 protein comes from TCRdb applying MiXCR to the multiplex PCR reads. Of fewer than 350,000 distinct CDR3 sequences listed, 65% were seen once; the top ten hold 5.5% to 7%. The study extracted blood RNA from unsorted whole blood and also extracted germline DNA. About 4.3 milliliters of peripheral blood were drawn preoperatively. This clonotype was counted at least ten times. What it binds is unknown. The clonotype originates from a middle-aged man with primary liver carcinoma and hepatitis B virus infection. Sequencing used peripheral blood.

This chain's CDR3 is CASSFGGAGTDTQYF. In nucleotides, the CDR3 is TGTGCCAGCAGCTTCGGGGGAGCAGGGACAGATACGCAGTATTTT. The rearrangement links TRBV5-4 to TRBJ2-3, with D possibly TRBD2 on 6 matching bases. The CDR3 extends over 15 amino acids. Germline-derived CDR1 and CDR2 are SGHNT and YYREEE (reference sequence). V was pared by 2 bases and J by 3 bases, with 13 bases between. The whole variable domain, filled in from reference TRBV5-4 and TRBJ2-3, reads ETGVTQSPTHLIKTRGQQVTLRCSSQSGHNTVSWYQQALGQGPQFIFQYYREEENGRGNFPPRFSGLQFPNYSSELNVNALELDDSALYLCASSFGGAGTDTQYFGPGTRLTVL.